This T cell receptor beta chain came from a study of PD-1 blockade in classical Hodgkin lymphoma. The study's findings and limits: Still unresolved is the cause of the repertoire differences, which may be disease activity or prior therapy. At baseline, newly diagnosed patients reportedly showed less TCR diversity than healthy donors.

From germline, CDR1 is KGHSH and CDR2 LQKENI. Germline trimming cut 6 bases from V and 2 bases from J; bases unmatched to any gene: 5. The CDR3 consists of 15 residues. Sequenced by immunoSEQ multiplex PCR; TCRdb stores in-frame clones only, minus some. Of 16,000 or so clones in the sample, roughly 86% were seen once. Sample time point: newly diagnosed, previously untreated cHL patient sample. Comparison PBMCs came from previously untreated, newly diagnosed classical Hodgkin lymphoma patients. With respect to this clone: The target antigen is unknown.

The sequencing input was peripheral blood mononuclear cells (PBMCs). The chain couples TRBV18 to TRBJ2-3; 10 nucleotides match TRBD1. The receptor's source is a human donor with classical Hodgkin lymphoma. CDR3: CASSLGQGNTDTQYF. Written as DNA, the CDR3 is TGTGCCAGCTCTCTGGGACAGGGGAACACAGATACGCAGTATTTT.